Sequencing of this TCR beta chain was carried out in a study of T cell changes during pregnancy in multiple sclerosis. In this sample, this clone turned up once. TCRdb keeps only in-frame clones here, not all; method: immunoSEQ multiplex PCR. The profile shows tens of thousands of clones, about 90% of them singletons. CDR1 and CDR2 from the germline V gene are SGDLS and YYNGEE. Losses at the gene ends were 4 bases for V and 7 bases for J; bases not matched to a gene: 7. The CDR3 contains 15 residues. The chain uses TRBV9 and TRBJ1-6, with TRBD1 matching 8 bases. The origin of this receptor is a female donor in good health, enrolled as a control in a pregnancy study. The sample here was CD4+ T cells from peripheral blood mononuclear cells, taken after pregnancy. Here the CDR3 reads CASSPQQGGNSPLHF. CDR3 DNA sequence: TGTGCCAGCAGCCCCCAACAGGGGGGGAATTCACCCCTCCACTTT. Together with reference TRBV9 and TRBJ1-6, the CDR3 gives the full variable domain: DSGVTQTPKHLITATGQRVTLRCSPRSGDLSVYWYQQSLDQGLQFLIQYYNGEERAKGNILERFSAQQFPDLHSELNLSSLELGDSALYFCASSPQQGGNSPLHFGNGTRLTVT.